Below, 4 T cell receptor beta chains from the same sample are listed, as sequenced in a study of T-cell memory formation after mild COVID-19. MiXCR was run by TCRdb on the 5' RACE reads, yielding one entry per CDR3 protein. This sample yields about 400,000 distinct CDR3 sequences, of which around a sixth are seen a single time; about a fifth belongs to the top ten. The sample taken for sequencing was PBMCs or a T cell subset sorted from them (not recorded which). These receptors came from a man aged 18-30 years who had mild COVID-19 (a few samples of this study predate the infection). Cell type and time point are not known.

This clonotype came up once. The chain combines TRBV20-1 with TRBJ2-5, with 8 bases lining up with TRBD2. With 4 bases clipped from V and 3 bases from J, the junction kept 4 bases outside the gene matches. CDR1 DFQATT and CDR2 SNEGSKA come from the germline V gene (reference sequence). The CDR3 consists of 13 residues. The CDR3: CSATRGGEETQYF. In nucleotides, the CDR3 is TGCAGTGCTACACGGGGGGGCGAAGAGACCCAGTACTTC.

This clonotype has a handful of counts. The chain recombines TRBV7-6 with TRBJ2-1; 8 nucleotides line up with TRBD1. The J segment lost 3 bases and the V segment lost 4 bases, leaving 5 bases of the junction unmatched. The CDR3 extends over 15 amino acids. The germline V gene has CDR1 SGHVS and CDR2 FNYEAQ. CDR3 residues: CASSSPGTGYNEQFF. The DNA for the CDR3 is TGTGCCAGCAGCTCCCCCGGGACAGGCTACAATGAGCAGTTCTTC.

Only a few counts were recorded for this clonotype. The gene calls are TRBV4-3 and TRBJ2-7; tentatively, D is TRBD2 (7 bases). Trimming removed 0 bases from V and 4 bases from J, with 16 bases in between. The length of the CDR3 is 16 residues. CDR1 and CDR2 (germline): LGHNA, YSLEER. The CDR3 DNA follows: TGCGCCAGCAGCCAAGAAGCGCGGGGGCGTTCATACGAGCAGTACTTC. Residues: CASSQEARGRSYEQYF.

This clonotype was seen only a few times. The rearrangement uses TRBV7-9 and TRBJ1-2; 10 bases agree with TRBD1. The CDR3 runs to 14 residues. Germline-derived CDR1 and CDR2 are SEHNR and FQNEAQ (reference sequence). With V trimmed by 5 bases and J by 8 bases, 8 bases remained unmatched. For the CDR3, the DNA is TGTGCCAGCAGCCCCACGGACAGGGGGTTCGGCTACACCTTC. Encoded protein: CASSPTDRGFGYTF.